Ten or more counts support the clone carrying this T cell receptor (beta chain). The antigen remains undetermined. A second roughly 6 to 12 cycle PCR used barcoded and J-beta primers. One entry per CDR3 protein, called by TCRdb with MiXCR from the 5' RACE reads. This sample has 1.5 million to 2 million distinct CDR3 sequences, with about two fifths found just once. The data were taken from a study of blood T cells in healthy people across ages. CDR3 length: 14 residues. V shed 3 bases and J shed 3 bases, with 12 bases lying between them. Germline V gene data show CDR1 as SGHVS and CDR2 as FQNEAQ. For every donor, a draw yielded approximately 9.8 milliliters of peripheral blood. Study-wide findings and caveats: Per million T cells, TCR beta diversity dropped about linearly as age rose.

The sequenced material came from blood. V gene TRBV7-8 combines with J gene TRBJ2-7; possible D gene TRBD2, 5 bases. This clonotype originated in a human donor in good health. For the CDR3, the DNA is TGTGCCAGCAGCTTGACTATGGACGGCTACGAGCAGTACTTC. It encodes CASSLTMDGYEQYF.